The source of this T cell receptor (beta chain) is a study of shared T cell receptors in the human thymus. Only in-frame clones appear in the TCRdb table, and some are missing; sequencing was by immunoSEQ multiplex PCR. Of 55,000 to 75,000 clones in the sample, nearly 95% were seen once. Germline CDR1 reads LNHDA; CDR2 reads SQIVND (reference sequence). V lost 3 bases, J lost 0 bases, and 16 bases lay in between. The CDR3 has 17 amino acids. This clone was detected only once. The sequencing sample was made of thymocytes. This TCR was recovered from a human donor. V is TRBV19 and J is TRBJ2-3; perhaps TRBD2 as D (6 bases). The CDR3 sequence is CASSIHAGTASTDTQYF. The CDR3 bases are TGTGCCAGTAGTATCCACGCCGGGACTGCGAGCACAGATACGCAGTATTTT. Together with reference TRBV19 and TRBJ2-3, the CDR3 gives the full variable domain: DGGITQSPKYLFRKEGQNVTLSCEQNLNHDAMYWYRQDPGQGLRLIYYSQIVNDFQKGDIAEGYSVSREKKESFPLTVTSAQKNPTAFYLCASSIHAGTASTDTQYFGPGTRLTVL.